The 20 T cell receptor beta chains given below trace back to one sample, sequenced in a study of molecular identifiers for immune sequencing clone quantification. MiXCR, run by TCRdb on the PCR reads, gives a single entry per CDR3 protein. The table includes 460,000 or so distinct CDR3 sequences, about 22% detected once. The sample taken for sequencing was naive CD8+ T cells from blood, with Jurkat cell RNA spiked in. The subset was: FACS-sorted CD8+CD4-CCR7+CD45RA+ naive T cells. The source is a human donor in good health. Some libraries in this study had Jurkat cell RNA spiked in.

The rearrangement uses TRBV6-1 and TRBJ2-3; D remains ambiguous. The germline V and J ends were trimmed by 7 bases and 5 bases, with 25 bases remaining between them. CDR3 size: 17 residues. Looked up from germline, CDR1 is MNHNS and CDR2 is SASEGT. CDR3 DNA sequence: TGTGCCAGCAATGTAGACGGAACTAAAGCAGGTATAGATACGCAGTATTTT. Amino acids: CASNVDGTKAGIDTQYF.

In its sample, this clonotype was seen many times. CDR3 DNA: TGTGCCAGCAGCGCGGATACAGGGCCTGGAAACACCATATATTTT. Its protein is CASSADTGPGNTIYF. The rearrangement links TRBV9 to TRBJ1-3, with D possibly TRBD1 on 6 matching bases. This CDR3 is 15 amino acids long. Germline CDR1 is SGDLS and CDR2 is YYNGEE. The V gene lost 3 bases and the J gene lost 2 bases, with 12 bases spanning the gap. Using reference TRBV9 and TRBJ1-3 for the parts outside the CDR3, the full variable domain is DSGVTQTPKHLITATGQRVTLRCSPRSGDLSVYWYQQSLDQGLQFLIQYYNGEERAKGNILERFSAQQFPDLHSELNLSSLELGDSALYFCASSADTGPGNTIYFGEGSWLTVV.

This clonotype has a single count. A read error is possible here, since a much larger clone lies one base away. The chain joins TRBV12-3 or TRBV12-4 to TRBJ2-2; possibly TRBD2 for D (5 bases). This CDR3 has 15 amino acids. The CDR3 is CAGSILPRGTGELFF. Written as DNA, the CDR3 is TGTGCCGGCAGTATCCTCCCTCGGGGCACCGGGGAGCTGTTTTTT.

V usage is TRBV5-6 and J usage is TRBJ1-6, with 7 bases that match TRBD1. The CDR3 is made up of 18 amino acids. CDR1 is SGHDT, CDR2 YYEEEE, per germline. With 2 bases clipped from V and 10 bases from J, the junction kept 18 bases outside the gene matches. The CDR3 region has the DNA TGTGCCAGCAGCTTTTTCTCTGGCCGAGACAGGGCTGGATCACCCCTCCACTTT. This sequence encodes CASSFFSGRDRAGSPLHF.

The CDR3, as DNA: TGCAGCGTTGTAGCTGGCACCGGGGAGCTGTTTTTT. Translation gives CSVVAGTGELFF. The chain combines TRBV29-1 with TRBJ2-2; no firm D call. The germline gives CDR1 SQVTM, CDR2 ANQGSEA. CDR3 length: 12 amino acids. The V gene lost 4 bases and the J gene lost 4 bases, with 7 bases spanning the gap.

This clonotype was observed many times. This rearrangement joins TRBV7-2 to TRBJ2-7, with 11 nucleotides matching TRBD1. With V trimmed by 5 bases and J by 4 bases, 7 bases remained unmatched. This CDR3 comprises 15 residues. In germline, CDR1 is SGHTA, CDR2 FQGNSA. CDR3 amino acids: CASSARDRGFYEQYF. The CDR3 nucleotides are TGTGCCAGCAGCGCCCGGGACAGGGGGTTTTACGAGCAGTACTTC.

This clonotype was observed at least ten times. The chain has TRBV7-6 and TRBJ2-3, with no clear D. The CDR3 spans 12 residues. Looked up from germline, CDR1 is SGHVS and CDR2 is FNYEAQ. V lost 8 bases to trimming and J lost 4 bases, with 10 bases between them. For the CDR3, the DNA is TGTGCCAGCGGTGGGGTTTCAGATACGCAGTATTTT. Translating gives CASGGVSDTQYF.

Comment on this clonotype: Here the CDR3 omits its conserved ending phenylalanine or tryptophan, so a read error is the likely source. The chain employs TRBV6-5 and TRBJ1-2; TRBD1 aligns across 12 bases. The V gene's germline CDR1 is MNHEY and CDR2 SVGAGI. CDR3 length: 15 amino acids. After removal of 3 bases from V and 6 bases from J, the junction contained 5 bases not matched to a gene. CDR3 sequence reads: CASSYTGQGADGYTS. As DNA, the CDR3 is TGTGCCAGCAGTTATACGGGACAGGGGGCGGATGGCTACACCTCC.

Ten or more counts support this clonotype. The CDR3 spells CASSSLYRADEQFF. The CDR3 bases are TGTGCCAGCAGCTCCCTCTACAGGGCAGATGAGCAGTTCTTC. The chain couples TRBV7-2 to TRBJ2-1; tentatively, D is TRBD1 (6 bases). CDR1 is SGHTA and CDR2 is FQGNSA in the germline V gene. Trimming cost V 4 bases and J 8 bases, with 15 bases left between them. This CDR3 region has 14 residues. Full variable domain (rest looked up from reference TRBV7-2 and TRBJ2-1): GAGVSQSPSNKVTEKGKDVELRCDPISGHTALYWYRQSLGQGLEFLIYFQGNSAPDKSGLPSDRFSAERTGGSVSTLTIQRTQQEDSAVYLCASSSLYRADEQFFGPGTRLTVL.

As for this clonotype: At one end, the junction sequence differs from germline, possibly due to a read error. V usage is TRBV19 and J usage is TRBJ2-2, with D perhaps TRBD1 or TRBD2 (6 bases each). Germline values: CDR1 LNHDA, CDR2 SQIVND (reference sequence). The CDR3 is made up of 14 amino acids. For the CDR3, the DNA is TGTGCCAGTTGTATAAGGGGGGTGACCGGGGAGCTGTTTTTT. This translates into CASCIRGVTGELFF.

This clonotype was recorded at least ten times. This chain links TRBV27 with TRBJ2-7; 14 bases map to TRBD2. J gave up 2 bases and V 5 bases, and 2 bases lay outside the gene matches. This CDR3 comprises 15 residues. The germline V gene has CDR1 MNHEY and CDR2 SMNVEV (reference sequence). For the CDR3, the DNA is TGTGCCAGCAGTCGGGGACTAGCGGGGGCCTACGAGCAGTACTTC. Translating gives CASSRGLAGAYEQYF.

This clonotype was counted a few times. This chain links TRBV6-6 with TRBJ2-5; 9 positions match TRBD2. Germline lookup yields CDR1 MNHNY and CDR2 SVGAGI (reference sequence). The CDR3 spans 24 residues. Trimming removed 2 bases from V and 0 bases from J; junction bases left unmatched: 28. Here the CDR3 reads CASSYTHLGREGRKSTLYQETQYF. For the CDR3, the DNA is TGTGCCAGCAGTTACACCCACCTTGGGCGGGAGGGCAGAAAATCTACTCTTTACCAAGAGACCCAGTACTTC.

In regard to this clonotype: Without the conserved terminal phenylalanine or tryptophan, this CDR3 likely stems from a read error. This chain joins TRBV5-3 and TRBJ2-3; TRBD1 matches 11 bases. TRBV5-3 is annotated as an ORF whose role is uncertain. The CDR3 totals 17 residues. The CDR3 DNA follows: TGTGCCAGCAGCTTGGGGGGACAGGGGGTTAGCACAGATACGCAGTATCTT. This gives the protein CASSLGGQGVSTDTQYL.

This clonotype turned up a few times. The chain carries TRBV12-3 or TRBV12-4 and TRBJ2-3, with a tentative D call TRBD2 (6 bases). V was cut by 7 bases and J by 5 bases, with 19 bases left in between. CDR3 size: 15 residues. CDR3 coding DNA: TGTGCCAGCACCTGGGCGGAGATGCGGGGAGATACGCAGTATTTT. Its translation: CASTWAEMRGDTQYF.

This clonotype was counted ten times or more. In DNA form, the CDR3 reads TGCGCCAGCAGCCCAGGGACAGGGGGCACCGAGCAGTACTTC. It specifies CASSPGTGGTEQYF. The chain is built from TRBV4-1 and TRBJ2-7, with 12 positions matching TRBD1. Germline loops: CDR1 MGHRA, CDR2 YSYEKL. The CDR3 is 14 residues long. Germline trimming cut 4 bases from V and 6 bases from J; bases unmatched to any gene: 4.

This clonotype has only a few counts. CDR3 sequence (DNA): TGCAGCGGGGGGGAGGGGTTGGCTCAGCCCCAGCATTTT. Encoded protein: CSGGEGLAQPQHF. The genes are TRBV29-1 and TRBJ1-5, with a possible D match to TRBD1 (5 bases). Germline CDR1 reads SQVTM; CDR2 reads ANQGSEA. Trimming pared 7 bases from V and 6 bases from J, leaving 16 bases between. This CDR3 has 13 residues.

As to this clonotype: A much larger clone differs by one base, so this may be a read error. The chain carries TRBV5-3 and TRBJ2-7; D is undetermined. TRBV5-3 is an ORF for which the function is uncertain. This CDR3 has 14 amino acids. The CDR3 DNA follows: TGTGCCAGCAGCTTGGCCGCTGACGCCTACGAGCAGTACTTC. Translated, it gives CASSLAADAYEQYF.

This clonotype was found a few times. The V call is TRBV6-1, the J call TRBJ2-7; 10 nucleotides agree with TRBD2. CDR3 length: 16 amino acids. V shed 1 base, J shed 3 bases, and the junction held 6 bases outside the gene matches. Germline assignment: CDR1 MNHNS and CDR2 SASEGT. This CDR3 reads CASSEELAGINYEQYF. DNA for the CDR3: TGTGCCAGCAGTGAAGAACTAGCGGGGATTAACTACGAGCAGTACTTC.

The chain links TRBV6-6 to TRBJ1-5; no clear D. The CDR3 has 12 residues. Germline lookup yields CDR1 MNHNY and CDR2 SVGAGI (reference sequence). V gave up 5 bases and J gave up 4 bases, with 6 bases separating them. The CDR3 region is CASSALNQPQHF. CDR3 bases: TGTGCCAGCAGTGCCCTAAATCAGCCCCAGCATTTT.

This clonotype has just a few counts. The chain employs TRBV30 and TRBJ2-7; maybe TRBD1 (6 bases). V was pared by 1 base and J by 2 bases, with 12 bases between. The CDR3 is 14 residues long. Germline values: CDR1 GTSNPN, CDR2 SVGIG (reference sequence). This CDR3 reads CAWSDRDNPYEQYF. DNA for the CDR3: TGTGCCTGGAGTGACCGGGACAATCCCTACGAGCAGTACTTC.